This paragraph reports one TCR beta chain. The CDR3 covers 13 residues. Germline lookup yields CDR1 SGDLS and CDR2 YYNGEE. The ends were cut back, 1 base at V and 1 base at J, with 6 bases in the middle. These data are taken from a study of shared clonotypes between healthy human individuals. Sequencing used immunoSEQ multiplex PCR; TCRdb keeps in-frame clones, though not all of them. The profile shows under 1 million clones, about 96% of them singletons. Naive CD8 cells lacked CD45RO and underwent positive selection for CCR7, leaving out terminally differentiated effector memory CD45RA+ cells. Sequencing was carried out using naive CD8+ T cells sorted from blood. The clonotype was recovered from a man aged 25 to 40 in good health. This chain uses TRBV9 with TRBJ2-7; D is unclear. DNA of the CDR3: TGTGCCAGCAGCGTAACAACTTCCTACGAGCAGTACTTC. Its protein is CASSVTTSYEQYF.